These 10 T cell receptor beta chains share one sample of origin, sequenced in a study of cytomegalovirus exposure and HLA in healthy donors. PCR primers comprised 60 Vbeta and 13 Jbeta primers. Assay: immunoSEQ multiplex PCR; the TCRdb copy retains only in-frame clones and omits some. Among about 98,000 clones, around 80% were seen once, and the ten largest hold around 1.5%. Sequencing was carried out using PBMCs. The receptors were gathered from a man in his forties or fifties in good health and CMV-seronegative.

The V call is TRBV19, the J call TRBJ1-6; possible D gene TRBD1, 6 bases. Trimming took 3 bases from V and 3 from J, leaving 12 bases between them. CDR1 is LNHDA and CDR2 is SQIVND in the germline V gene (reference sequence). The CDR3 runs to 16 residues. CDR3 sequence (DNA): TGTGCCAGTAGTATTGGACAGAACATCTATAATTCACCCCTCCACTTT. Translation gives CASSIGQNIYNSPLHF.

This clone came up once. The chain links TRBV6-5 to TRBJ2-2, with unresolved D. Germline CDR1 is MNHEY and CDR2 is SVGAGI. The CDR3 is made up of 14 amino acids. V was trimmed by 0 bases and J by 6 bases, leaving 8 bases between them. The CDR3: CASSYSIEAGELFF. Written as DNA, the CDR3 is TGTGCCAGCAGTTACTCGATAGAGGCCGGGGAGCTGTTTTTT.

The chain employs TRBV27 and TRBJ1-2, with 7 bases aligning to TRBD1. V dropped 6 bases and J dropped 4; count of bases not matched to a gene: 5. This CDR3 region has 13 residues. Germline V gene lookup returns CDR1 MNHEY and CDR2 SMNVEV (reference sequence). The CDR3: CASRTRQGYGYTF. In DNA, the CDR3 is TGTGCCAGCAGAACCCGACAGGGCTATGGCTACACCTTC.

The rearrangement joins TRBV18 to TRBJ2-5, with 8 bases lining up with TRBD2. The CDR3 is made up of 15 amino acids. Germline-derived CDR1 and CDR2 are KGHSH and LQKENI. After removal of 1 base from V and 4 bases from J, the junction contained 5 bases not matched to a gene. In nucleotides, the CDR3 is TGTGCCAGCTCACCACAGCCTAGCGGGTTAGAGACCCAGTACTTC. Encoded protein: CASSPQPSGLETQYF.

Only a few counts were recorded for this clone. The V and J genes are TRBV25-1 and TRBJ1-1, with 7 bases lining up with TRBD1. Germline CDR1 is MGHDK and CDR2 is SYGVNS. V shed 3 bases and J 7 bases; nucleotides not matched to a gene: 2. The CDR3 is 12 amino acids. CDR3: CASSETGSEAFF. The CDR3 DNA is TGTGCCAGCAGTGAGACAGGGAGTGAAGCTTTCTTT.

The gene calls are TRBV5-4 and TRBJ2-7; 11 bases agree with TRBD1. The CDR3 is 15 residues long. CDR1 is SGHNT and CDR2 is YYREEE in the germline V gene (reference sequence). J was trimmed by 7 bases and V by 3 bases; bases with no gene match: 9. The CDR3 loop reads CASSSPGQGVGEQYF. The CDR3 DNA reads TGTGCCAGCAGCTCACCGGGACAGGGGGTGGGAGAGCAGTACTTC. The full variable domain, its missing parts supplied by reference TRBV5-4 and TRBJ2-7, is ETGVTQSPTHLIKTRGQQVTLRCSSQSGHNTVSWYQQALGQGPQFIFQYYREEENGRGNFPPRFSGLQFPNYSSELNVNALELDDSALYLCASSSPGQGVGEQYFGPGTRLTVT.

The genes are TRBV2 and TRBJ2-7, with D hard to call. Germline CDR1 is SNHLY and CDR2 is FYNNEI. The length of the CDR3 is 12 residues. Trimming shortened V by 2 bases and J by 4 bases, and 6 bases separated the two germline ends. The CDR3 DNA reads TGTGCCAGCAGTGAAAGCATATACGAGCAGTACTTC. Its translation: CASSESIYEQYF.

This chain's CDR3 is CASSLPGGQGGGYTF. The CDR3 DNA is TGTGCCAGCAGCTTGCCTGGAGGACAGGGGGGGGGCTACACCTTC. The V and J genes are TRBV5-4 and TRBJ1-2, with TRBD1 identical over 10 bases. J lost 8 bases, V lost 1 base, and 8 bases had no gene match. This CDR3 contains 15 residues. Germline V gene data show CDR1 as SGHNT and CDR2 as YYREEE (reference sequence).

V usage is TRBV2 and J usage is TRBJ1-5, with TRBD1 identical over 11 bases. In germline, CDR1 is SNHLY, CDR2 FYNNEI. With V trimmed by 4 bases and J by 9 bases, 11 bases remained unmatched. There are 16 residues in the CDR3. CDR3 amino acids: CASSVRGTGGMLPQHF. Written as DNA, the CDR3 is TGTGCCAGCAGTGTCCGGGGGACAGGGGGTATGTTGCCCCAGCATTTT. The whole variable domain, remainder taken from reference TRBV2 and TRBJ1-5, is EPEVTQTPSHQVTQMGQEVILRCVPISNHLYFYWYRQILGQKVEFLVSFYNNEISEKSEIFDDQFSVERPDGSNFTLKIRSTKLEDSAMYFCASSVRGTGGMLPQHFGDGTRLSIL.

The DNA of the CDR3 is TGTGCCAGCAGGAGGGAGGCTAGCGGGGCCCCTGAGCAGTTCTTC. This translates into CASRREASGAPEQFF. This chain uses TRBV6-4 with TRBJ2-1, with 9 positions matching TRBD2. CDR1 is MRHNA, CDR2 SNTAGT, per germline. The CDR3 runs to 15 residues. The trim removed 6 bases at V and 9 bases at J, leaving 12 bases unmatched.